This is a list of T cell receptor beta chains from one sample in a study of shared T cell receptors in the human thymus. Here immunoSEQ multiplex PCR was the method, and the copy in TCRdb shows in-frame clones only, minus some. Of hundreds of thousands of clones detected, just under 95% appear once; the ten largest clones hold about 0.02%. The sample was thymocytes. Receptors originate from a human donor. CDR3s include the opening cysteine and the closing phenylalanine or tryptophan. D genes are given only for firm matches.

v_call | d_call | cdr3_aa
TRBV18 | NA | CASSPEPGPNGYEQYF
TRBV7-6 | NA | CASSLVGETETQYF
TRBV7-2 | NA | CASSLVPTADTQYF
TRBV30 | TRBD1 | CAWSVDRDLDEQYF
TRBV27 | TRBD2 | CASSPLGLTGGETQYF
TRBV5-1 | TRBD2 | CASSLKLAEIRETQYF
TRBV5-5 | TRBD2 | CASSSGLAGGPVDTQYF
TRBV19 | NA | CASSIAGDLSYEQYF
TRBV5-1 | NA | CASSVSPGTDTSGSSYEQYF
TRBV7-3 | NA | CASSLGDNHENYGYTF
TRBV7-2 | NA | CASSLDVRSGNTIYF
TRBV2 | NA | CASTPLGHSSYNEQFF
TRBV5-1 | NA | CASSPPRGPSTDTQYF
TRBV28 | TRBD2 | CASTSGGAGGAYEQYF
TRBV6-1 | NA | CASSLTLAKNIQYF
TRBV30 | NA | CAWSLPSGLPIYEQYF
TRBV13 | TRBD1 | CASSWGPGGDNEKLFF
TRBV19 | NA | CASSTEGGDQPQHF
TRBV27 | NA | CASSLLGSAQETQYF
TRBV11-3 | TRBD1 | CASSLGAGTANTGELFF
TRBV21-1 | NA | CASSKMAHRSTDTQYF
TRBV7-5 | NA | CARSKRQPSTDTQYF